A selection of T cell receptor beta chains follows, all from one sample in a study of T cell responses to AZD1222 COVID-19 vaccine. The data were produced by immunoSEQ multiplex PCR, yet TCRdb's version contains in-frame clones alone and is incomplete. The table records under 130,000 clones, approximately 90% of them present only once. The starting material was peripheral blood, obtained on day 0 of AZD1222 vaccination. These receptors all stem from an adult in good health. Both conserved end residues are part of each CDR3. Each record gives: V gene, J gene, D gene, CDR3 protein. The D gene is left open where the match is weak.

TRBV3-1/TRBV3-2	TRBJ1-4	.	CASSPETGTNEKLFF
TRBV5-1	TRBJ2-3	.	CASSLEQHTDTQYF
TRBV28	TRBJ2-3	.	CASSLYTDTQYF
TRBV18	TRBJ2-7	.	CASSPPNRAIEQYF
TRBV7-2	TRBJ2-7	.	CASSFSYEQYF
TRBV7-6	TRBJ1-4	TRBD1	CASSSNRGTNEKLFF
TRBV6-1	TRBJ2-6	.	CASSGSGQRSLSGANVLTF
TRBV5-1	TRBJ1-1	.	CASSFLGQNTEAFF
TRBV5-1	TRBJ1-4	TRBD1	CASSTGTGLEKLFF
TRBV6-5	TRBJ1-2	.	CASSYSTAGLYGYTF
TRBV11-1	TRBJ1-2	.	CASSPQGGPFNYGYTF
TRBV3-1/TRBV3-2	TRBJ1-2	.	CASSLETDNYGYTF
TRBV7-2	TRBJ2-2	TRBD2	CASSPWTSGTERTGELFF
TRBV28	TRBJ2-1	.	CASRSGPRGQFF
TRBV18	TRBJ1-4	.	CASSPPLRTLPEKLFF
TRBV7-9	TRBJ1-3	.	CASSLGPGSVIYF
TRBV30	TRBJ2-1	.	CAWGSSVTYNEQFF
TRBV27	TRBJ2-7	TRBD2	CASSLTLGQLAGGYEQYF
TRBV19	TRBJ1-5	TRBD1	CASVGQGRTGNQPQHF
TRBV7-2	TRBJ2-7	TRBD2	CASSLAGTSGVEQYF
TRBV27	TRBJ2-3	.	CASSYIPSPLTSTDTQYF
TRBV7-9	TRBJ2-5	TRBD2	CATGTSGDQETQYF
TRBV3-1/TRBV3-2	TRBJ2-2	TRBD2	CASSSRTSEDTGELFF
TRBV28	TRBJ1-1	.	CASTDTVLTEAFF
TRBV5-1	TRBJ2-7	TRBD1	CASNSGTVLYEQYF
TRBV2	TRBJ1-6	.	CASSEFYNSPLHF
TRBV29-1	TRBJ2-7	.	CSVEDHGRRRNYEQYF
TRBV27	TRBJ1-1	.	CASSGATEAFF
TRBV2	TRBJ2-1	.	CASSGLDNEQFF
TRBV19	TRBJ2-4	.	CASNTGAAPNIQYF
TRBV27	TRBJ2-3	TRBD2	CASSHPLAGVDTQYF
TRBV7-2	TRBJ2-1	TRBD2	CASRRAGGPGNEQFF
TRBV21-1	TRBJ1-6	.	CASSKRCLRVSSPLHF
TRBV28	TRBJ1-1	TRBD1	CASIRDRVTTEAFF
TRBV29-1	TRBJ2-1	TRBD1	CSAYGQGAKFF
TRBV18	TRBJ1-4	.	CASSPQGPGNEKLFF
TRBV10-2	TRBJ1-4	.	CASRAAGNDEKLFF
TRBV5-4	TRBJ2-6	.	CASSLAGSGANVLTF
TRBV2	TRBJ1-2	.	CASSQGGRTIYGYTF
TRBV2	TRBJ2-1	TRBD1	CASKTGGVYNEQFF
TRBV3-1/TRBV3-2	TRBJ2-1	.	CASSPRETRGDNEQFF
TRBV5-4	TRBJ2-1	.	CASSLVGEQFF
TRBV7-8	TRBJ2-5	.	CASSLRLGSQVSETQYF
TRBV19	TRBJ1-5	TRBD1	CASADRDGNQPQHF
TRBV6-5	TRBJ2-1	.	CASRSALLYNEQFF
TRBV6-5	TRBJ2-2	TRBD2	CASSYSGSLSGELFF
TRBV6-4	TRBJ1-2	.	CASSDSGREDGYTF
TRBV7-6	TRBJ2-2	.	CASSLVQGGHNTGELFF
TRBV7-9	TRBJ2-7	TRBD2	CASSLAAGGGQYF
TRBV11-2	TRBJ2-2	TRBD2	CASNVAGGTGELFF
TRBV5-6	TRBJ1-1	.	CASSLNRLRNTEAFF
TRBV9	TRBJ1-1	TRBD1	CASSSIAGGHTEAFF
TRBV16	TRBJ1-6	TRBD1	CASSRVQGNSPLHF
TRBV5-4	TRBJ2-5	.	CASSARGPQETQYF
TRBV30	TRBJ2-1	TRBD2	CAWSGGTSGVGEQFF
TRBV7-9	TRBJ2-1	TRBD2	CASSLGGSEFYNEQFF
TRBV9	TRBJ1-3	.	CASSVGGDSGNTIYF
TRBV5-4	TRBJ2-7	.	CASSLFKNYEQYF
TRBV7-9	TRBJ1-4	.	CASSPWEGTSFGEKLFF
TRBV9	TRBJ2-3	.	CASSPSGLSTDTQYF